This TCR beta chain was identified during a study of blood T cell repertoires in COVID-19. As originally analysed: Amplified reference gene primers provided the basis for estimating nucleated cell counts. Sequencing was performed with immunoSEQ multiplex PCR; in TCRdb, only in-frame clones are kept and a portion is missing. The V and J calls and clone size come from that table; D and trimming were worked out from the DNA. The sample lists 200,000 or so clones, roughly nine tenths occurring once. The CDR3 spans 18 residues. Germline V lookup: CDR1 LNHDA, CDR2 SQIVND (reference sequence). For this clone: Compared with germline, one end of the junction differs, possibly owing to a read error.

The sequence derives from a man aged 55 to 69 with COVID-19, enrolled during active disease. Sequencing input: peripheral blood. The chain joins TRBV19 to TRBJ2-1, with 12 bases fitting TRBD2. CDR3 sequence reads: CASSIGLSSGRVYNEQFF. Here the CDR3 DNA reads TGTGCCAGTAGCATAGGTCTTTCTAGCGGGAGGGTTTACAATGAGCAGTTCTTC.